One sample yielded the 12 T cell receptor beta chains listed below, sequenced in a study of cytomegalovirus exposure and HLA in healthy donors. The study ran its PCR with 60 Vbeta and 13 Jbeta primers. The method was immunoSEQ multiplex PCR; TCRdb's version includes in-frame clones alone and lacks a portion of them. Of about 190,000 clones listed, roughly 80% are singletons. The sequenced sample was PBMCs. The receptors derive from a woman aged 18 to 35 in good health and CMV-seronegative.

The genes are TRBV4-1 and TRBJ1-6; D is unresolved. The V end lost 8 bases, the J end lost 9 bases, and 20 bases lay between the germline ends. Germline V gives CDR1 MGHRA, CDR2 YSYEKL. The CDR3 is made up of 15 amino acids. CDR3 residues: CASGMNWESISPLHF. The CDR3 nucleotides read TGCGCCAGCGGAATGAACTGGGAGTCCATTTCACCCCTCCACTTT.

The rearrangement uses TRBV10-2 and TRBJ1-2; 11 bases line up with TRBD1. Germline V gene data show CDR1 as WSHSY and CDR2 as SAAADI. Trimming at V came to 3 bases and at J to 9 bases, leaving 9 bases not matched to a gene. The length of the CDR3 is 15 residues. CDR3 loop: CASSESRDRGMSYTF. The CDR3 DNA is TGCGCCAGCAGTGAATCTCGGGACAGGGGGATGAGCTACACCTTC.

This clone was counted between two and nine times. The chain recombines TRBV6-1 with TRBJ2-1; D gene ambiguous. Trimming removed 3 bases from V and 0 bases from J, with 6 bases in between. CDR1 and CDR2 (germline): MNHNS, SASEGT. The CDR3 extends over 14 amino acids. In DNA, the CDR3 is TGTGCCAGCAGTGACTGGAGCTCCTACAATGAGCAGTTCTTC. The encoded protein is CASSDWSSYNEQFF.

This clone was seen only once. V usage is TRBV6-5 and J usage is TRBJ1-1, with 10 bases lining up with TRBD1. Germline V gene lookup returns CDR1 MNHEY and CDR2 SVGAGI. The CDR3 totals 13 residues. Trimming removed 6 bases from V and 9 bases from J; junction bases left unmatched: 7. The CDR3 spells CASRRDRGVKAFF. The CDR3 DNA reads as TGTGCCAGCAGGAGGGACAGGGGTGTGAAAGCTTTCTTT.

This clone was seen a handful of times. The chain couples TRBV7-8 to TRBJ1-6; D ambiguous. Trimming shortened V by 5 bases and J by 4 bases, and 3 bases separated the two germline ends. The CDR3 is made up of 12 amino acids. Looked up from germline, CDR1 is SGHVS and CDR2 is FQNEAQ. CDR3 region: CASSVYNSPLHF. As DNA, the CDR3 is TGTGCCAGCAGCGTATATAATTCACCCCTCCACTTT.

The CDR3 DNA reads TGTGCCAGCAGCTTCGCGGGGGGAGGACAAGAGACCCAGTACTTC. Residues: CASSFAGGGQETQYF. The chain joins TRBV5-8 to TRBJ2-5; 8 nucleotides match TRBD2. The germline V gene encodes CDR1 SGHTS and CDR2 YDEGEE. J lost 2 bases, V lost 2 bases, and 5 bases had no gene match. The CDR3 has 15 amino acids.

This clone was seen a single time. The rearrangement joins TRBV28 to TRBJ1-4; D may be TRBD1 (5 bases). The V and J ends lost 11 bases and 2 bases respectively, with 6 bases between them. This CDR3 region has 11 residues. Germline V CDR1 and CDR2: MDHEN, SYDVKM. This CDR3 is CAGATNEKLFF. In nucleotides, the CDR3 is TGTGCCGGGGCGACTAATGAAAAACTGTTTTTT.

The chain couples TRBV5-4 to TRBJ1-3, with 9 nucleotides matching TRBD1. Germline CDR1 SGHNT, CDR2 YYREEE (reference sequence). CDR3 length: 17 residues. With 2 bases clipped from V and 4 bases from J, the junction kept 10 bases outside the gene matches. The DNA of the CDR3 is TGTGCCAGCAGCTTTGGTCTGAACAGGGGGCTGGGAAACACCATATATTTT. It translates to CASSFGLNRGLGNTIYF.

This clone showed up just once. This sequence joins TRBV6-6 and TRBJ1-1; 8 bases agree with TRBD1. V lost 8 bases, J lost 4 bases, and 6 bases stayed unmatched. Germline assignment: CDR1 MNHNY and CDR2 SVGAGI (reference sequence). The CDR3 sequence is 13 residues long. The chain's CDR3 is CASGSTGGTEAFF. The CDR3 DNA reads TGTGCCAGCGGGAGCACAGGGGGCACTGAAGCTTTCTTT.

V is TRBV6-5 and J is TRBJ1-4; D is perhaps TRBD1 (6 bases). Looked up from germline, CDR1 is MNHEY and CDR2 is SVGAGI. Trimming pared 6 bases from V and 3 bases from J, leaving 14 bases between. The CDR3 totals 15 residues. The CDR3 DNA follows: TGTGCCAGCAGCCCGGGAGGACAGTCTAATGAAAAACTGTTTTTT. It yields the protein CASSPGGQSNEKLFF.

The chain links TRBV28 to TRBJ2-1, with 9 positions matching TRBD1. The CDR3 runs to 16 residues. In germline, CDR1 is MDHEN, CDR2 SYDVKM. Losses at the gene ends were 6 bases for V and 1 base for J; bases not matched to a gene: 7. CDR3 protein: CASSPGQGKSYNEQFF. The CDR3 region has the DNA TGTGCCAGCAGCCCTGGACAGGGGAAATCCTACAATGAGCAGTTCTTC. Supplemented by reference TRBV28 and TRBJ2-1, the full variable domain reads DVKVTQSSRYLVKRTGEKVFLECVQDMDHENMFWYRQDPGLGLRLIYFSYDVKMKEKGDIPEGYSVSREKKERFSLILESASTNQTSMYLCASSPGQGKSYNEQFFGPGTRLTVL.

The count of this clone is one. This chain connects TRBV7-2 to TRBJ2-3; tentatively, D is TRBD1 (6 bases). CDR1 is SGHTA and CDR2 is FQGNSA in the germline V gene. Deletions cut 5 bases from V and 4 bases from J, with 7 bases between. There are 12 residues in the CDR3. The CDR3 nucleotides read TGTGCCAGCAGCCCAGGGGCAGATACGCAGTATTTT. It translates to CASSPGADTQYF.